This TCR beta chain was retrieved from a study of early T cells in non-severe SARS-CoV-2 infection. Study at large: The input, bulk RNA from unsorted whole blood, was sequenced, and chains were unpaired.

The CDR3 spans 14 residues. Germline V gene data show CDR1 as LNHNV and CDR2 as YYDKDF (reference sequence). Trimming took 9 bases from V and 2 from J, leaving 13 bases between them. Notes on the study in general: Matching against VDJdb likely underestimated virus-specific expansions, favoring anti-spike CD8.

Molecules of cDNA were individually given unique molecular identifiers that were attached to them. Via MiXCR, TCRdb re-called the 5' RACE reads, giving one row per CDR3 protein. The table lists 45,000 to 55,000 distinct CDR3 sequences, approximately 6.2% of them singletons. About this clonotype: Its antigen remains unidentified.

The material sequenced was whole blood. The chain combines TRBV15 with TRBJ2-2, with D possibly being TRBD1 or TRBD2 (5 bases each). The clonotype comes from an adult who was a healthcare worker with PCR-confirmed SARS-CoV-2 infection or an uninfected control (not recorded which). The CDR3 sequence: CATGRDQNTGELFF. The CDR3, as DNA: TGTGCCACGGGCCGGGACCAAAACACCGGGGAGCTGTTTTTT.